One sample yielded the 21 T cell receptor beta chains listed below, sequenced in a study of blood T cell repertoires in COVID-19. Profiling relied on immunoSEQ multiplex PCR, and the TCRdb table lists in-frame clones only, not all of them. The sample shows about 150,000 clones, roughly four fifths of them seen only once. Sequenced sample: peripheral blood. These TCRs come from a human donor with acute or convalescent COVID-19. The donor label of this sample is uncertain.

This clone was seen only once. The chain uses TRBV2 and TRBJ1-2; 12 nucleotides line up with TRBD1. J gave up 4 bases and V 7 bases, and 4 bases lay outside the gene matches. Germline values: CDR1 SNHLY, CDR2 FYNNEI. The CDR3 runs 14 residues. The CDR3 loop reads CASIRDRGPYGYTF. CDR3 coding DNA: TGTGCCAGCATCCGGGACAGGGGGCCCTATGGCTACACCTTC.

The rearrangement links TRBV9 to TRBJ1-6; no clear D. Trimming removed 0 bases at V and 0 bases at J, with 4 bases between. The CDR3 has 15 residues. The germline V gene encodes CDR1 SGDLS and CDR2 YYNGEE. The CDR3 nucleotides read TGTGCCAGCAGCGTAGACAGCTCCTATAATTCACCCCTCCACTTT. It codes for CASSVDSSYNSPLHF.

CDR3: CASSPGGQGAYGYTF. Written as DNA, the CDR3 is TGTGCCAGCTCACCAGGGGGCCAGGGAGCGTATGGCTACACCTTC. V gene TRBV18 combines with J gene TRBJ1-2; tentatively, D is TRBD1 (6 bases). The germline V and J ends were trimmed by 2 bases and 5 bases, with 15 bases remaining between them. Germline V CDR1 and CDR2: KGHSH, LQKENI. This CDR3 region has 15 residues.

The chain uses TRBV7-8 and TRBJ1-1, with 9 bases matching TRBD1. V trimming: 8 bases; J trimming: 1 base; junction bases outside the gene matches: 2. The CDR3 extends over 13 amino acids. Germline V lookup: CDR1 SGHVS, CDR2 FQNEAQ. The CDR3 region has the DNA TGTGCCAGCGGGGGACAGGGGAACACTGAAGCTTTCTTT. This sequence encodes CASGGQGNTEAFF.

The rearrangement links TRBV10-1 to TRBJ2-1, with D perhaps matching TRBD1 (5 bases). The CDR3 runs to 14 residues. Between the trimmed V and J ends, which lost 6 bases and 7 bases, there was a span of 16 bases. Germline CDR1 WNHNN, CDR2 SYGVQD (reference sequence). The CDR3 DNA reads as TGCGCCAGCAGGGGTCAGGGCGGAGTAAATGAGCAGTTCTTC. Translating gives CASRGQGGVNEQFF.

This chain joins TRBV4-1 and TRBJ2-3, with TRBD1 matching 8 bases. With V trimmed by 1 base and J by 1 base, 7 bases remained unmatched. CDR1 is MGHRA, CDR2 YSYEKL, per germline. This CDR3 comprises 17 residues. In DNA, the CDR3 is TGCGCCAGCAGCCAAGTCGTCTCAGGGGGCGGCACAGATACGCAGTATTTT. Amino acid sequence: CASSQVVSGGGTDTQYF.

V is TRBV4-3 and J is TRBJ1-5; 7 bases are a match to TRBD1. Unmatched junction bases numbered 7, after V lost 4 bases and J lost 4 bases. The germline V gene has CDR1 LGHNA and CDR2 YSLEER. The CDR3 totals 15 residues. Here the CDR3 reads CASSRDRAQNQPQHF. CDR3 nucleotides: TGCGCCAGCAGCCGTGACAGGGCCCAGAATCAGCCCCAGCATTTT.

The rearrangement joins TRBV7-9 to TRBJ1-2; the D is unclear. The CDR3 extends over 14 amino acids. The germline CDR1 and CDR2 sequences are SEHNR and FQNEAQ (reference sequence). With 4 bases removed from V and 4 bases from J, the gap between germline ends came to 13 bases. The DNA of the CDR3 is TGTGCCAGCAGCTCGGCGGGAGGAGGCTATGGCTACACCTTC. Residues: CASSSAGGGYGYTF.

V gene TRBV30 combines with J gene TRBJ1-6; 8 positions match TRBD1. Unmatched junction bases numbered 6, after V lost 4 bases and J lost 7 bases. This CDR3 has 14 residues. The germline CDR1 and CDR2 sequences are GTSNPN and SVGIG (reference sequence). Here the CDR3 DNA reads TGTGCCTGGAACACGGGACAGGCCAATTCACCCCTCCACTTT. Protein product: CAWNTGQANSPLHF.

The CDR3 spells CASSYARGRNYGYTF. The CDR3 DNA follows: TGTGCCAGCAGTTATGCCAGGGGGCGCAACTATGGCTACACCTTC. The gene calls are TRBV6-5 and TRBJ1-2; 8 bases fit TRBD1. V lost 3 bases to trimming and J lost 2 bases; unmatched junction nucleotides: 5. CDR3 length equals 15 residues. CDR1 and CDR2 from the germline V gene are MNHEY and SVGAGI.

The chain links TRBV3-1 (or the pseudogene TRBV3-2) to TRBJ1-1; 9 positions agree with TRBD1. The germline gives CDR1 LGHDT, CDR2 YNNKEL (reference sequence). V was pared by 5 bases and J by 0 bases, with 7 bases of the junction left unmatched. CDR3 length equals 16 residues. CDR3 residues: CASSVTDRGVNTEAFF. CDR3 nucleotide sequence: TGTGCCAGCAGCGTAACAGACAGGGGGGTGAACACTGAAGCTTTCTTT.

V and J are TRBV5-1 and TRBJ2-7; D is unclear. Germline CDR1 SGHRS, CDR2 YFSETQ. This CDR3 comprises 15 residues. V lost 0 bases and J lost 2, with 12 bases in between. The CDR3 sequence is CASSLAPGDTYEQYF. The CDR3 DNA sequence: TGCGCCAGCAGCTTGGCACCCGGCGACACCTACGAGCAGTACTTC.

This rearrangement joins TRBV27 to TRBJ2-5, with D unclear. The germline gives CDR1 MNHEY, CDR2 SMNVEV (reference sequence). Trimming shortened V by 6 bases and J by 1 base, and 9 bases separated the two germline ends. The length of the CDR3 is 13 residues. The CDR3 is CASSRVGQETQYF. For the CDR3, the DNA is TGTGCCAGCAGCCGGGTGGGCCAAGAGACCCAGTACTTC.

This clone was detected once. The CDR3 nucleotides read TGTGCCACCCGGGCCGACGGGGACGAGCAGTACTTC. This gives the protein CATRADGDEQYF. The V call is TRBV2, the J call TRBJ2-7; TRBD2 might be the D (5 bases). The germline V gene encodes CDR1 SNHLY and CDR2 FYNNEI. The CDR3 contains 12 residues. V shed 10 bases and J shed 5 bases, with 15 bases lying between them.

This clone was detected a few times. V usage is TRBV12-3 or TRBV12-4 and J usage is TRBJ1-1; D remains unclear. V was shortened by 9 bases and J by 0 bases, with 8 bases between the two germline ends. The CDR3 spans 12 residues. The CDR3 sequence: CASSIMNTEAFF. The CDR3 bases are TGTGCCAGTAGTATCATGAACACTGAAGCTTTCTTT.

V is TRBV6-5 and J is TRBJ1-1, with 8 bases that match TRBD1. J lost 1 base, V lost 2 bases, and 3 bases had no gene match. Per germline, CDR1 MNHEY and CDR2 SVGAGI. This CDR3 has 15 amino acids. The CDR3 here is CASSYSGQGNTEAFF. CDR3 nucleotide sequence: TGTGCCAGCAGTTACAGTGGACAGGGGAACACTGAAGCTTTCTTT.

CDR3 sequence reads: CAWETTQGFSYGYTF. CDR3 bases: TGTGCCTGGGAAACCACACAGGGTTTTAGCTATGGCTACACCTTC. V usage is TRBV30 and J usage is TRBJ1-2, with a tentative D call TRBD1 (6 bases). The germline V gene has CDR1 GTSNPN and CDR2 SVGIG (reference sequence). V gave up 5 bases and J gave up 4 bases, with 20 bases separating them. CDR3 length: 15 residues.

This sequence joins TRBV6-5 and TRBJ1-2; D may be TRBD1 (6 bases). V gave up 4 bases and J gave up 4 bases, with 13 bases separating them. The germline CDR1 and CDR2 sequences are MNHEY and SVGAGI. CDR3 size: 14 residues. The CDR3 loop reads CASSFGQPSYGYTF. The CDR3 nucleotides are TGTGCCAGCAGTTTCGGACAGCCATCCTATGGCTACACCTTC.

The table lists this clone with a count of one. This CDR3 is CAGLHEEGRRNYGYTF. The CDR3, as DNA: TGTGCCGGACTTCATGAGGAGGGACGGCGGAACTATGGCTACACCTTC. The rearrangement joins TRBV19 to TRBJ1-2, with D possibly TRBD1 on 5 matching bases. V lost 11 bases and J 2 bases, leaving 24 bases between the germline ends. Germline V gene data show CDR1 as LNHDA and CDR2 as SQIVND (reference sequence). The CDR3 has 16 amino acids.

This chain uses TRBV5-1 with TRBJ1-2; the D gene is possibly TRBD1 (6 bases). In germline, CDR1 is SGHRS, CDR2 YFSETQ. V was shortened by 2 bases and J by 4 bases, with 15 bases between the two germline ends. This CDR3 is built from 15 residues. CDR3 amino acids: CASSFLEPGVYGYTF. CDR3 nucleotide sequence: TGCGCCAGCAGCTTTCTGGAACCAGGGGTCTATGGCTACACCTTC. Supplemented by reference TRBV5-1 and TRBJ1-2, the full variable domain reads KAGVTQTPRYLIKTRGQQVTLSCSPISGHRSVSWYQQTPGQGLQFLFEYFSETQRNKGNFPGRFSGRQFSNSRSEMNVSTLELGDSALYLCASSFLEPGVYGYTFGSGTRLTVV.

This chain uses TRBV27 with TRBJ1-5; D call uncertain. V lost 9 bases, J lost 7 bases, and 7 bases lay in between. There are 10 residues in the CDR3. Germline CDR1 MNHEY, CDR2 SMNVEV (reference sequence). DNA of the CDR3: TGTGCCAGACCTAAGCAGCCCCAGCATTTT. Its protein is CARPKQPQHF.